Presented here are 20 T cell receptor beta chains from one specimen sequenced in a study of molecular identifiers for immune sequencing clone quantification. TCRdb fed the PCR reads into MiXCR, producing one record per CDR3 protein. The table has nearly 55,000 distinct CDR3 sequences, approximately 40% seen once; the top ten hold 3.8%. Sequences were obtained from naive CD8+ T cells from blood, with Jurkat cell RNA spiked in. As for subset: FACS-sorted CD8+CD4-CCR7+CD45RA+ naive T cells. These receptors originate from a human donor in good health. Some libraries in this study had Jurkat cell RNA spiked in.

This clonotype was recorded a few times. The V call is TRBV7-6, the J call TRBJ1-4, with a weak D call TRBD1 (6 bases). Germline values: CDR1 SGHVS, CDR2 FNYEAQ. The CDR3 extends over 15 amino acids. Deletions cut 2 bases from V and 1 base from J, with 8 bases between. The DNA for the CDR3 is TGTGCCAGCAGCTTATTGGGACAAACTAATGAAAAACTGTTTTTT. This gives the protein CASSLLGQTNEKLFF.

In this sample, this clonotype turned up a few times. This sequence joins TRBV6-5 and TRBJ1-1; D gene uncertain. CDR1 and CDR2 from the germline V gene are MNHEY and SVGAGI. V gave up 0 bases and J gave up 6 bases, with 8 bases separating them. The length of the CDR3 is 13 residues. The CDR3 coding sequence is TGTGCCAGCAGTTACTCGACCCTCTCTGAAGCTTTCTTT. Translating gives CASSYSTLSEAFF.

This clonotype was observed many times. The rearrangement uses TRBV28 and TRBJ2-7; the D is unclear. V was pared by 2 bases and J by 7 bases, with 9 bases between. This CDR3 spans 12 amino acids. Germline lookup yields CDR1 MDHEN and CDR2 SYDVKM. In DNA form, the CDR3 reads TGTGCCAGCAGTTTAAGCTTGGGGGAGCAGTACTTC. Translation gives CASSLSLGEQYF.

The chain employs TRBV27 and TRBJ2-7; 7 nucleotides align to TRBD2. The CDR3 runs to 14 residues. Germline V gene data show CDR1 as MNHEY and CDR2 as SMNVEV (reference sequence). With V trimmed by 3 bases and J by 0 bases, 2 bases remained unmatched. The CDR3 reads CASSFGGSSYEQYF. The DNA for the CDR3 is TGTGCCAGCAGTTTCGGCGGGAGCTCCTACGAGCAGTACTTC.

A remark on this clonotype: A much larger clonotype is one base distant, so this may be a read error. The J gene is TRBJ1-5, the V gene TRBV6-5; unclear D gene. The CDR3 has 13 residues. V was shortened by 6 bases and J by 5 bases, with 11 bases between the two germline ends. Per the germline V gene, CDR1 is MNHEY and CDR2 is SVGAGI. The CDR3 DNA reads TGTGCCAGCAGCTTCACAGAGGATCAGCCCCAGCATTTT. Protein product: CASSFTEDQPQHF.

With regard to this clonotype: A read error may be the cause here, since a much bigger clone is one base away. The chain couples TRBV20-1 to TRBJ2-4; D ambiguous. The V gene lost 3 bases and the J gene lost 3 bases, with 21 bases spanning the gap. The V gene's germline CDR1 is DFQATT and CDR2 SNEGSKA (reference sequence). The CDR3 contains 17 residues. Here the CDR3 reads CSASVLPWSSVKNIQYF. The CDR3 coding sequence is TGCAGTGCTAGCGTCTTGCCCTGGTCATCAGTCAAAAACATTCAGTACTTC.

V usage is TRBV9 and J usage is TRBJ1-1; no firm D call. The V gene lost 0 bases and the J gene lost 8 bases, with 11 bases spanning the gap. The CDR3 loop spans 13 amino acids. CDR1 SGDLS and CDR2 YYNGEE come from the germline V gene. CDR3 protein: CASSVGRADEAFF. CDR3 coding DNA: TGTGCCAGCAGCGTAGGGCGTGCAGACGAAGCTTTCTTT.

Only a few counts were recorded for this clonotype. DNA of the CDR3: TGTGCCAGCAGCCCCCACCGACAGGAAGAGACCCAGTACTTC. This sequence encodes CASSPHRQEETQYF. This rearrangement joins TRBV7-8 to TRBJ2-5, with D tentatively TRBD1 (6 bases). Germline values: CDR1 SGHVS, CDR2 FQNEAQ. Trimming shortened V by 5 bases and J by 3 bases, and 13 bases separated the two germline ends. The CDR3 runs to 14 residues.

The chain employs TRBV28 and TRBJ2-7, with 11 bases that match TRBD2. The ends lost 3 bases at V and 6 bases at J; junction bases unmatched: 7. CDR1 is MDHEN, CDR2 SYDVKM, per germline. This CDR3 spans 15 amino acids. The CDR3 reads CASSFLALAGGEQYF. CDR3 coding DNA: TGTGCCAGCAGTTTTCTAGCCCTAGCGGGAGGCGAGCAGTACTTC.

This clonotype appeared a few times. The chain recombines TRBV27 with TRBJ1-4, with D unresolved. CDR3 length: 14 residues. Trimming cost V 2 bases and J 7 bases, with 11 bases left between them. Germline loops: CDR1 MNHEY, CDR2 SMNVEV (reference sequence). The CDR3 DNA reads as TGTGCCAGCAGTTTAATGGGGATGGGTGAAAAACTGTTTTTT. This sequence encodes CASSLMGMGEKLFF.

Concerning this clonotype: A much larger clone lies a single base off, so this may be a read error. The gene calls are TRBV13 and TRBJ1-6, with TRBD1 matching over 9 bases. CDR3 length: 17 amino acids. Looked up from germline, CDR1 is PRHDT and CDR2 is FYEKMQ (reference sequence). DNA for the CDR3: TGTGCCAGCAGCTTAGCCAACACAGGGGGCTTGGATTCACCCCTCAACTTT. This gives the protein CASSLANTGGLDSPLNF. Full variable domain (remainder filled in from reference TRBV13 and TRBJ1-6): AAGVIQSPRHLIKEKRETATLKCYPIPRHDTVYWYQQGPGQDPQFLISFYEKMQSDKGSIPDRFSAQQFSDYHSELNMSSLELGDSALYFCASSLANTGGLDSPLNFGNGTRLTVT.

This clonotype came up a few times. This sequence joins TRBV7-9 and TRBJ2-1; D not certain. The germline V gene encodes CDR1 SEHNR and CDR2 FQNEAQ (reference sequence). The CDR3 runs to 12 residues. V shed 1 base and J shed 6 bases, with 4 bases lying between them. The CDR3 nucleotides read TGTGCCAGCAGCTTAGTGAGCAATGAGCAGTTCTTC. Amino acids: CASSLVSNEQFF.

This clonotype was seen at least ten times. The chain joins TRBV7-9 to TRBJ2-3; perhaps TRBD2 as D (6 bases). The germline gives CDR1 SEHNR, CDR2 FQNEAQ (reference sequence). CDR3 size: 18 residues. The V gene lost 5 bases and the J gene lost 6 bases, with 27 bases spanning the gap. The CDR3 sequence is CASSPPRLGLHQADTQYF. CDR3 nucleotide sequence: TGTGCCAGCAGCCCTCCCCGGTTAGGACTACATCAGGCGGATACGCAGTATTTT. The full variable domain, completed using reference TRBV7-9 and TRBJ2-3, is DTGVSQNPRHKITKRGQNVTFRCDPISEHNRLYWYRQTLGQGPEFLTYFQNEAQLEKSRLLSDRFSAERPKGSFSTLEIQRTEQGDSAMYLCASSPPRLGLHQADTQYFGPGTRLTVL.

In its sample, this clonotype was seen many times. The rearrangement links TRBV29-1 to TRBJ1-2; 7 nucleotides align to TRBD1. This CDR3 has 14 residues. The V gene end was trimmed by 6 bases and the J gene end by 2 bases; junction bases not matched to a gene: 9. Germline CDR1 is SQVTM and CDR2 is ANQGSEA. The CDR3 region has the DNA TGCAGCGTGGGACCGGGACAGAGCAACTATGGCTACACCTTC. This translates into CSVGPGQSNYGYTF.

This clonotype was seen a handful of times. CDR3 protein: CASSPPRTGQRPTDTQYF. CDR3 nucleotide sequence: TGTGCCAGCAGCCCACCCCGGACCGGCCAGCGACCGACAGATACGCAGTATTTT. The chain uses TRBV9 and TRBJ2-3; D gene unclear. V was cut by 4 bases and J by 3 bases, with 24 bases left in between. From germline, CDR1 is SGDLS and CDR2 YYNGEE. The CDR3 length is 18 residues. Combining the CDR3 with reference TRBV9 and TRBJ2-3 gives the whole variable domain DSGVTQTPKHLITATGQRVTLRCSPRSGDLSVYWYQQSLDQGLQFLIQYYNGEERAKGNILERFSAQQFPDLHSELNLSSLELGDSALYFCASSPPRTGQRPTDTQYFGPGTRLTVL.

The J gene is TRBJ2-6, the V gene TRBV4-3, with 7 nucleotides matching TRBD1. Germline V CDR1 and CDR2: LGHNA, YSLEER. This CDR3 is built from 16 residues. V lost 1 base, J lost 0 bases, and 0 bases stayed unmatched. The CDR3 DNA is TGCGCCAGCAGCCAAGGGGACAGCTCTGGGGCCAACGTCCTGACTTTC. Amino acid sequence: CASSQGDSSGANVLTF.

This clonotype showed up many times. The gene calls are TRBV27 and TRBJ2-7, with TRBD1 matching 12 bases. Germline V gene lookup returns CDR1 MNHEY and CDR2 SMNVEV (reference sequence). CDR3 length equals 17 residues. V gave up 6 bases and J gave up 2 bases; unmatched junction bases: 11. CDR3 region: CASSPGTGGFPPYEQYF. CDR3 coding DNA: TGTGCCAGCAGCCCAGGGACAGGGGGCTTCCCCCCCTACGAGCAGTACTTC.

The V call is TRBV5-6, the J call TRBJ2-7; D gene ambiguous. The V end lost 0 bases, the J end lost 5 bases, and 12 bases lay between the germline ends. CDR3 length equals 14 residues. The germline CDR1 and CDR2 sequences are SGHDT and YYEEEE. The CDR3 DNA reads TGTGCCAGCAGCTTGGGTAGTAGCTTCCACGAGCAGTACTTC. Translated, it gives CASSLGSSFHEQYF.

This clonotype has just a few counts. The V and J genes are TRBV4-3 and TRBJ2-3; D gene unclear. The V end lost 1 base, the J end lost 2 bases, and 13 bases lay between the germline ends. CDR3 length: 16 amino acids. Germline V lookup: CDR1 LGHNA, CDR2 YSLEER. CDR3 sequence (DNA): TGCGCCAGCAGCCAAGCATGGGCTAGGCCCACAGATACGCAGTATTTT. The encoded protein is CASSQAWARPTDTQYF.

This clonotype was found a few times. The chain employs TRBV28 and TRBJ1-5; 9 nucleotides match TRBD1. This CDR3 is 14 amino acids long. Germline V gene lookup returns CDR1 MDHEN and CDR2 SYDVKM. V dropped 6 bases and J dropped 7; count of bases not matched to a gene: 7. CDR3 region: CASSSDRGEQPQHF. CDR3 nucleotides: TGTGCCAGCAGCTCCGACAGGGGGGAACAGCCCCAGCATTTT.